This TCR beta chain was sequenced for a study of blood T cell repertoires in COVID-19. Assay: immunoSEQ multiplex PCR; the TCRdb copy retains only in-frame clones and omits some. Among 250,000 to 300,000 clones, roughly 89% were seen once, and the ten largest hold 1.7%. Trimming cost V 3 bases and J 5 bases, with 14 bases left between them. Germline V gene lookup returns CDR1 KGHSH and CDR2 LQKENI. The CDR3 totals 14 residues. This clone was detected a few times. The sequenced material came from PBMCs or T cells enriched from blood (not recorded which). J is TRBJ2-7 and V is TRBV18; D is possibly TRBD1 (5 bases). This clonotype was obtained from a woman between 40 and 55 years old who had recovered from COVID-19. As DNA, the CDR3 is TGTGCCAGCTCACCCCTGACAGTTGACAACGAGCAGTACTTC. Translated: CASSPLTVDNEQYF.